These 25 T cell receptor beta chains originate from one sample sequenced in a study of blood T cell repertoires in COVID-19. Method: immunoSEQ multiplex PCR; TCRdb's copy keeps in-frame clones and lacks some. This sample has about 30,000 clones, with about 92% found just once. Specimen: peripheral blood. Receptors originate from a man in his fifties with active COVID-19.

The sample holds one count of this clone. The CDR3 coding sequence is TGTGCCAGCAGCCCAAGGGCCCGGAACAGACAGCACGAGCAGTACTTC. It yields the protein CASSPRARNRQHEQYF. The rearrangement links TRBV13 to TRBJ2-7, with D possibly being TRBD1 (5 bases). The germline gives CDR1 PRHDT, CDR2 FYEKMQ (reference sequence). Trimming pared 5 bases from V and 5 bases from J, leaving 22 bases between. This CDR3 contains 16 residues.

This clone has just one count. The rearrangement joins TRBV5-1 to TRBJ2-7; D may be TRBD1 (6 bases). The V gene's germline CDR1 is SGHRS and CDR2 YFSETQ. V was clipped by 5 bases and J by 2 bases, with 11 bases between them. This CDR3 has 13 amino acids. CDR3 in DNA: TGCGCCAGCAGAAATCAGGGGACCTACGAGCAGTACTTC. Translating it yields CASRNQGTYEQYF.

The gene calls are TRBV29-1 and TRBJ2-5; D perhaps matches TRBD1 (6 bases). The CDR3 runs to 12 residues. Germline V gene data show CDR1 as SQVTM and CDR2 as ANQGSEA. The V end was cut by 4 bases, the J end by 4 bases, with 10 bases between. CDR3 DNA sequence: TGCAGCGTTGTTAGGGGGAGAGAGACCCAGTACTTC. It yields the protein CSVVRGRETQYF. Full variable domain (rest looked up from reference TRBV29-1 and TRBJ2-5): SAVISQKPSRDICQRGTSLTIQCQVDSQVTMMFWYRQQPGQSLTLIATANQGSEATYESGFVIDKFPISRPNLTFSTLTVSNMSPEDSSIYLCSVVRGRETQYFGPGTRLLVL.

V gene TRBV30 combines with J gene TRBJ1-2; the D is unclear. CDR3 length equals 12 residues. Germline loops: CDR1 GTSNPN, CDR2 SVGIG (reference sequence). V was cut by 3 bases and J by 8 bases, with 13 bases left in between. CDR3 bases: TGTGCCTGGAGCCGATCCGAGTCAGGCTACACCTTC. Residues: CAWSRSESGYTF.

The V and J genes are TRBV18 and TRBJ1-1; D is uncertain. CDR1 and CDR2 from the germline V gene are KGHSH and LQKENI. There are 13 residues in the CDR3. V was cut by 3 bases and J by 0 bases, with 5 bases left in between. The CDR3 loop is CASSPSMNTEAFF. The CDR3 DNA reads as TGTGCCAGCTCACCGAGTATGAACACTGAAGCTTTCTTT.

The chain combines TRBV6-5 with TRBJ2-1, with unresolved D. V was clipped by 0 bases and J by 3 bases, with 12 bases between them. The CDR3 is 16 amino acids. Germline loops: CDR1 MNHEY, CDR2 SVGAGI. CDR3 amino acids: CASSYSTLGLYNEQFF. Here the CDR3 DNA reads TGTGCCAGCAGTTACTCGACTCTCGGTCTCTACAATGAGCAGTTCTTC.

V is TRBV30 and J is TRBJ2-3; no reliable D call. In germline, CDR1 is GTSNPN, CDR2 SVGIG (reference sequence). V was pared by 5 bases and J by 0 bases, with 9 bases between. This CDR3 contains 13 residues. CDR3 residues: CAWDESSTDTQYF. CDR3 DNA: TGTGCCTGGGACGAGTCTAGCACAGATACGCAGTATTTT.

The rearrangement uses TRBV5-1 and TRBJ1-1, with D possibly TRBD1 on 5 matching bases. The CDR3 length is 14 residues. Germline assignment: CDR1 SGHRS and CDR2 YFSETQ. The V and J ends lost 1 base and 0 bases respectively, with 7 bases between them. CDR3 amino acids: CASSLTGMNTEAFF. CDR3 DNA sequence: TGCGCCAGCAGCTTGACAGGCATGAACACTGAAGCTTTCTTT. Together with reference TRBV5-1 and TRBJ1-1, the CDR3 gives the full variable domain: KAGVTQTPRYLIKTRGQQVTLSCSPISGHRSVSWYQQTPGQGLQFLFEYFSETQRNKGNFPGRFSGRQFSNSRSEMNVSTLELGDSALYLCASSLTGMNTEAFFGQGTRLTVV.

The rearrangement uses TRBV6-5 and TRBJ2-5; 10 nucleotides line up with TRBD2. J was trimmed by 4 bases and V by 6 bases; bases with no gene match: 8. The length of the CDR3 is 15 residues. Germline lookup yields CDR1 MNHEY and CDR2 SVGAGI. The CDR3 DNA is TGTGCCAGCAGCAGCGGGAGGGTACTTCGAGAGACCCAGTACTTC. Protein: CASSSGRVLRETQYF.

The chain links TRBV7-8 to TRBJ2-1; D is perhaps TRBD1 (7 bases). Germline V gene sequence: CDR1 SGHVS, CDR2 FQNEAQ. V was clipped by 0 bases and J by 6 bases, with 9 bases between them. The CDR3 spans 14 residues. CDR3 DNA sequence: TGTGCCAGCAGCTTAGCGCGGGACAGCAATGAGCAGTTCTTC. Its translation: CASSLARDSNEQFF.

Comments on this clone: Other DNA sequences in the same sample also yield this CDR3. The V and J genes are TRBV28 and TRBJ2-7, with 11 bases aligning to TRBD2. V shed 3 bases and J 0 bases; nucleotides not matched to a gene: 7. Germline CDR1 and CDR2: MDHEN and SYDVKM. CDR3 length: 17 amino acids. The CDR3 loop reads CASSFGLAGGASYEQYF. CDR3 nucleotide sequence: TGTGCCAGCAGTTTCGGCCTAGCGGGAGGCGCCTCCTACGAGCAGTACTTC.

The chain recombines TRBV7-6 with TRBJ2-1; 7 bases match TRBD2. J gave up 4 bases and V 5 bases, and 14 bases lay outside the gene matches. The CDR3 is 17 amino acids. Germline V lookup: CDR1 SGHVS, CDR2 FNYEAQ. Written as DNA, the CDR3 is TGTGCCAGCAGCCCCGTGGGTGGGGCGGGGGTTTACAATGAGCAGTTCTTC. It is translated as CASSPVGGAGVYNEQFF.

This clone is medium-sized (0.01 to 0.1%) within its sample. V is TRBV3-1 (or the pseudogene TRBV3-2) and J is TRBJ2-1; 9 nucleotides match TRBD2. In germline, CDR1 is LGHDT, CDR2 YNNKEL (reference sequence). The CDR3 spans 19 residues. V lost 1 base and J lost 3; bases outside the gene matches: 13. CDR3 DNA: TGTGCCAGCAGCCAAGTGGGTTCTAGCGGGGCCATCTTCTACAATGAGCAGTTCTTC. It yields the protein CASSQVGSSGAIFYNEQFF.

The V call is TRBV7-9, the J call TRBJ2-7, with D perhaps matching TRBD1 (6 bases). This CDR3 comprises 13 residues. Germline V gene sequence: CDR1 SEHNR, CDR2 FQNEAQ (reference sequence). The V end lost 5 bases, the J end lost 2 bases, and 10 bases lay between the germline ends. The CDR3 sequence is CASSGGQTYEQYF. CDR3 bases: TGTGCCAGCAGCGGCGGACAGACCTACGAGCAGTACTTC.

The chain has TRBV7-9 and TRBJ1-5; possible D gene TRBD1, 5 bases. The V end was cut by 5 bases, the J end by 7 bases, with 9 bases between. The CDR3 loop spans 12 amino acids. CDR1 is SEHNR, CDR2 FQNEAQ, per germline (reference sequence). CDR3 sequence (DNA): TGTGCCAGCAGCGGCGGGGGGCAGCCCCAGCATTTT. Amino acids: CASSGGGQPQHF.

This sequence joins TRBV7-8 and TRBJ1-3, with no clear D. The V end was cut by 1 base, the J end by 0 bases, with 7 bases between. This CDR3 region has 15 residues. Germline values: CDR1 SGHVS, CDR2 FQNEAQ. The CDR3: CASSLGISSGNTIYF. The CDR3 DNA is TGTGCCAGCAGCTTAGGTATCAGCTCTGGAAACACCATATATTTT.

The chain has TRBV9 and TRBJ1-3; D gene unclear. Germline CDR1 SGDLS, CDR2 YYNGEE. This CDR3 comprises 16 residues. V was clipped by 0 bases and J by 0 bases, with 10 bases between them. CDR3 in DNA: TGTGCCAGCAGCGTAGATCCGCGGAGCTCTGGAAACACCATATATTTT. It specifies CASSVDPRSSGNTIYF.

V and J are TRBV28 and TRBJ1-6, with D perhaps TRBD1 (5 bases). V shed 6 bases and J shed 8 bases, with 20 bases lying between them. Germline-derived CDR1 and CDR2 are MDHEN and SYDVKM. This CDR3 has 16 amino acids. CDR3 bases: TGTGCCAGCAGCCCACCCGGACAACTGAATTATTCACCCCTCCACTTT. Translation gives CASSPPGQLNYSPLHF.

The chain carries TRBV29-1 and TRBJ2-3; D is possibly TRBD1 (6 bases). Germline V CDR1 and CDR2: SQVTM, ANQGSEA. The CDR3 contains 13 residues. Trimming pared 1 base from V and 5 bases from J, leaving 10 bases between. CDR3 nucleotides: TGCAGCGTTGAAGTGGGGGCTGGAGATACGCAGTATTTT. It is translated as CSVEVGAGDTQYF.

The chain uses TRBV19 and TRBJ1-1; 7 bases are a match to TRBD1. The CDR3 extends over 14 amino acids. CDR1 is LNHDA and CDR2 is SQIVND in the germline V gene (reference sequence). The J segment lost 5 bases and the V segment lost 4 bases, leaving 7 bases of the junction unmatched. CDR3 in DNA: TGTGCCAGTAGTACGGGACAGACAACAACTGAAGCTTTCTTT. This sequence encodes CASSTGQTTTEAFF. The variable domain in full, with the rest retrieved from reference TRBV19 and TRBJ1-1, is DGGITQSPKYLFRKEGQNVTLSCEQNLNHDAMYWYRQDPGQGLRLIYYSQIVNDFQKGDIAEGYSVSREKKESFPLTVTSAQKNPTAFYLCASSTGQTTTEAFFGQGTRLTVV.

The chain's CDR3 is CASSQGAGNQPQHF. The CDR3 DNA sequence: TGTGCCAGTAGTCAGGGGGCTGGCAATCAGCCCCAGCATTTT. The chain combines TRBV19 with TRBJ1-5, with TRBD1 identical over 8 bases. Germline lookup yields CDR1 LNHDA and CDR2 SQIVND (reference sequence). Unmatched junction bases numbered 2, after V lost 5 bases and J lost 2 bases. The length of the CDR3 is 14 residues.

V and J are TRBV28 and TRBJ1-1, with a weak D call TRBD1 (5 bases). The CDR3 is 13 residues long. V was pared by 3 bases and J by 4 bases, with 9 bases between. The germline CDR1 and CDR2 sequences are MDHEN and SYDVKM. This chain's CDR3 is CASSFGRATEAFF. CDR3 nucleotides: TGTGCCAGCAGTTTCGGCAGGGCCACTGAAGCTTTCTTT.

This clone has a single count. The V call is TRBV9, the J call TRBJ1-6; 7 bases are shared with TRBD1. V lost 1 base, J lost 7 bases, and 2 bases stayed unmatched. Germline CDR1 and CDR2: SGDLS and YYNGEE. The CDR3 has 14 residues. The CDR3 DNA reads as TGTGCCAGCAGCGTACCGGGACAGAATTCACCCCTCCACTTT. Translation: CASSVPGQNSPLHF.

V gene TRBV11-3 combines with J gene TRBJ1-1; D gene unclear. Germline CDR1 and CDR2: SGHNT and YENEEA. CDR3 size: 13 residues. The ends were cut back, 5 bases at V and 3 bases at J, with 10 bases in the middle. In DNA form, the CDR3 reads TGTGCCAGCAGCCCACGACTGGACACTGAAGCTTTCTTT. Amino acids: CASSPRLDTEAFF.

This clone has only a few counts. In nucleotides, the CDR3 is TGTGCCAGCAGTTTGGGCAGCAATCAGCCCCAGCATTTT. Its protein product is CASSLGSNQPQHF. This chain uses TRBV12-3 or TRBV12-4 with TRBJ1-5; D call uncertain. V dropped 3 bases and J dropped 1 base, with 4 bases sitting between them. The CDR3 is 13 amino acids.